The TCR beta chain under discussion was sequenced for a study of cytomegalovirus exposure and HLA in healthy donors. Study outcomes and limitations: Reportedly, a later analysis found an Asian-associated ancestry cluster had fewer N-insertions than the roughly 630-donor mean. Per a later analysis, HLA-associated TCR beta chains showed more clonal expansion than other, equally common TCR beta chains.

About this clone: Its specificity is not known.

Trimming left V 1 base short and J 3 bases short, with 16 bases between. There are 17 residues in the CDR3. Germline V gene lookup returns CDR1 SGHTA and CDR2 FQGNSA. This PCR relied on a set of 60 Vbeta primers and 13 Jbeta primers. Repertoires were generated with immunoSEQ multiplex PCR, while TCRdb's copy carries only in-frame clones and drops some. This table holds 55,000 to 65,000 clones, about 85% found once. This TCR was recovered from a female donor in good health and CMV-seronegative. Sequenced input: PBMCs. The gene calls are TRBV7-2 and TRBJ1-3; D might be TRBD1 (5 bases). The CDR3 DNA follows: TGTGCCAGCAGCTTAGGGAGGGGAGGGGCGCGTGGAAACACCATATATTTT. Translated, it gives CASSLGRGGARGNTIYF.